One and the same sample provided the 5 T cell receptor beta chains below, sequenced in a study of T cell clonotyping in hematopoietic cell transplantation. TCRdb's table, derived via immunoSEQ multiplex PCR, lists solely in-frame clones and lacks some. Among 800 to 900 clones, about 60% were seen once, and the ten largest hold less than 55%. Source: peripheral blood mononuclear cells, taken 30 days after allogeneic stem cell transplant. The receptors were sampled from a male patient in his sixties or seventies who had an allogeneic stem cell transplant, so the T cells may come from the graft donor. Some clones in this sample may be carry-over from other donors' samples.

The genes are TRBV6-5 and TRBJ2-7; the match to TRBD1 covers 10 bases. After removal of 8 bases from V and 2 bases from J, the junction contained 0 bases not matched to a gene. The CDR3 is made up of 12 amino acids. CDR1 and CDR2 (germline): MNHEY, SVGAGI. Here the CDR3 reads CASGTGAYEQYF. The CDR3 nucleotides are TGTGCCAGCGGGACAGGGGCCTACGAGCAGTACTTC.

The genes are TRBV5-4 and TRBJ1-6, with 7 nucleotides matching TRBD1. The CDR3 length is 14 residues. Germline V gives CDR1 SGHNT, CDR2 YYREEE (reference sequence). Losses at the gene ends were 0 bases for V and 7 bases for J; bases not matched to a gene: 1. The CDR3 nucleotides read TGTGCCAGCAGCTTGGTGGGACAGAATTCACCCCTCCACTTT. Translating gives CASSLVGQNSPLHF.

The chain uses TRBV10-3 and TRBJ2-7; D possibly corresponds to TRBD1 (6 bases). This CDR3 contains 13 residues. Trimming left V 9 bases short and J 3 bases short, with 15 bases between. Germline CDR1 ENHRY, CDR2 SYGVKD. The CDR3 sequence is CAIAQGKGYEQYF. CDR3 DNA sequence: TGTGCCATTGCACAGGGTAAGGGCTACGAGCAGTACTTC.

This chain links TRBV7-9 with TRBJ1-2; TRBD1 aligns across 7 bases. The CDR3 runs to 14 residues. The germline V gene has CDR1 SEHNR and CDR2 FQNEAQ (reference sequence). With V trimmed by 5 bases and J by 8 bases, 11 bases remained unmatched. The chain's CDR3 is CASSPVMTGLGYTF. CDR3 nucleotides: TGTGCCAGCAGCCCTGTGATGACAGGGTTGGGCTACACCTTC.

The chain has TRBV9 and TRBJ1-1; TRBD1 is a possible D gene (5 bases). Germline CDR1 is SGDLS and CDR2 is YYNGEE. Trimming cost V 0 bases and J 3 bases, with 12 bases left between them. There are 15 residues in the CDR3. The CDR3 sequence is CASSVVWGEDTEAFF. CDR3 sequence (DNA): TGTGCCAGCAGCGTAGTTTGGGGGGAGGACACTGAAGCTTTCTTT.